Listed below are T cell receptor beta chains from one sample, sequenced in a study of T cells in Graves' hyperthyroidism and ophthalmopathy. Via MiXCR, TCRdb re-called the multiplex PCR reads, giving one row per CDR3 protein. The table includes approximately 710,000 distinct CDR3 sequences, approximately 15% detected once. The sample comprised blood. The origin of the receptors is a man aged 50 to 59 with Graves' hyperthyroidism. Each CDR3 is given with its conserved first and last residue. A D gene is named only where the DNA matches it firmly. Rows may omit the clone size; those that give it use once, few, many or a size class.

D | size | J | V | CDR3 | DNA
NA | many | TRBJ1-1 | TRBV7-2 | CASSLRYLNTEAFF | TGTGCCAGCAGCTTACGGTACTTGAACACTGAAGCTTTCTTT
TRBD2 | few | TRBJ2-5 | TRBV28 | CASSSPRSSGTETQYF | TGTGCCAGCAGTTCCCCAAGATCTAGCGGGACAGAGACCCAGTACTTC
TRBD2 | many | TRBJ2-1 | TRBV11-2 | CASSLPMTGGRVYNEQFF | TGTGCCAGCAGCTTACCGATGACGGGAGGGAGGGTCTACAATGAGCAGTTCTTC
NA | few | TRBJ1-5 | TRBV6-5 | CASSYWHSGGNQPQHF | TGTGCCAGCAGTTACTGGCACTCTGGGGGCAATCAGCCCCAGCATTTT
NA | many | TRBJ1-4 | TRBV2 | CASSRGWGQEKLFF | TGTGCCAGCAGTAGGGGTTGGGGTCAAGAAAAACTGTTTTTT
NA | NA | TRBJ2-1 | TRBV6-2/TRBV6-3 | CASSSDYSYNEQFF | TGTGCCAGCAGTTCCGACTATTCCTACAATGAGCAGTTCTTC
NA | NA | TRBJ1-2 | TRBV28 | CASNTGTYTRGYTF | TGTGCCAGCAATACAGGAACGTATACCCGGGGCTACACCTTC
TRBD2 | NA | TRBJ2-3 | TRBV4-1 | CASSLFSGGGTDTQYF | TGCGCCAGCAGCCTTTTTAGCGGGGGGGGGACAGATACGCAGTATTTT
NA | many | TRBJ1-4 | TRBV2 | CASSYRRTNEKLFF | TGTGCCAGCAGTTACAGGAGAACTAATGAAAAACTGTTTTTT
NA | NA | TRBJ1-2 | TRBV28 | CASTMGGGVRNYGYTF | TGTGCCAGCACCATGGGAGGGGGAGTGAGAAACTATGGCTACACCTTC
TRBD2 | NA | TRBJ2-5 | TRBV30 | CAWSVASGRASETQYF | TGTGCCTGGAGTGTGGCTAGCGGGAGGGCCTCGGAGACCCAGTACTTC
NA | many | TRBJ1-1 | TRBV29-1 | CSVRRGAMNTEAFF | TGCAGCGTTCGTCGGGGGGCAATGAACACTGAAGCTTTCTTT
NA | many | TRBJ2-6 | TRBV11-2 | CASSFMAGANVLTF | TGTGCCAGCAGCTTTATGGCTGGGGCCAACGTCCTGACTTTC
TRBD1 | many | TRBJ1-1 | TRBV11-1 | CASSTNRGSTEAFF | TGTGCCAGCAGCACTAACAGGGGGAGCACTGAAGCTTTCTTT
NA | many | TRBJ2-1 | TRBV20-1 | CSARDRGRVSYNEQFF | TGCAGTGCTAGAGACCGAGGGAGAGTATCCTACAATGAGCAGTTCTTC
NA | many | TRBJ1-5 | TRBV12-3/TRBV12-4 | CASSSQGNNQPQHF | TGTGCCAGCAGTTCACAGGGAAACAATCAGCCCCAGCATTTT
TRBD2 | few | TRBJ2-1 | TRBV9 | CASSLETSGGYNEQFF | TGTGCCAGCAGCCTCGAGACTAGCGGGGGTTACAATGAGCAGTTCTTC
NA | NA | TRBJ2-7 | TRBV10-3 | CAISGSKTGTPYEQYF | TGTGCCATCAGTGGGTCTAAGACAGGAACACCCTACGAGCAGTACTTC
NA | many | TRBJ1-5 | TRBV19 | CASSIGGVYSNQPQHF | TGTGCCAGTAGTATAGGGGGAGTGTATAGCAATCAGCCCCAGCATTTT
TRBD2 | many | TRBJ2-7 | TRBV24-1 | CATSTAGIYEQYF | TGTGCCACCAGCACAGCGGGAATCTACGAGCAGTACTTC
TRBD1 | many | TRBJ2-5 | TRBV27 | CASRTGEEETQYF | TGTGCCAGCAGGACAGGGGAAGAAGAGACCCAGTACTTC
NA | many | TRBJ1-1 | TRBV7-3 | CASSSSSGRVAFF | TGTGCCAGCAGCTCAAGCAGTGGGCGCGTCGCTTTCTTT
NA | many | TRBJ2-7 | TRBV10-3 | CAISELGGAIGYEQYF | TGTGCCATCAGTGAATTAGGCGGCGCGATAGGGTACGAGCAGTACTTC
TRBD1 | few | TRBJ1-2 | TRBV29-1 | CSVRGDRAYGYTF | TGCAGCGTTAGAGGGGACAGGGCTTATGGCTACACCTTC
NA | many | TRBJ2-7 | TRBV7-9 | CASSPWRVTGSSYEQYF | TGTGCCAGCAGCCCATGGCGCGTGACGGGTAGCTCCTACGAGCAGTACTTC
NA | NA | TRBJ1-5 | TRBV19 | CASYPGLWNQPQHF | TGTGCCAGTTACCCAGGCCTTTGGAATCAGCCCCAGCATTTT
TRBD2 | NA | TRBJ2-3 | TRBV29-1 | CSVEGGKGATDTQYF | TGCAGCGTTGAGGGAGGGAAAGGTGCCACAGATACGCAGTATTTT
TRBD1 | few | TRBJ2-1 | TRBV30 | CAWMSTGGNSYNEQFF | TGTGCCTGGATGTCCACAGGGGGCAACTCCTACAATGAGCAGTTCTTC
NA | many | TRBJ1-1 | TRBV28 | CASSFDGAQAFF | TGTGCCAGCAGTTTTGATGGGGCCCAAGCTTTCTTT
NA | NA | TRBJ2-5 | TRBV11-2 | CASSDIRVFQETQYF | TGTGCCAGCAGCGATATCAGGGTGTTCCAAGAGACCCAGTACTTC
TRBD2 | many | TRBJ2-7 | TRBV13 | CASSPGLAGIREQYF | TGTGCCAGCAGCCCCGGACTAGCGGGAATACGAGAGCAGTACTTC
NA | many | TRBJ2-7 | TRBV12-3/TRBV12-4 | CASSPPTAGYEQYF | TGTGCCAGCAGCCCCCCGACAGCTGGCTACGAGCAGTACTTC
TRBD2 | NA | TRBJ2-1 | TRBV13 | CASSSREGLNEQFF | TGTGCCAGCAGCTCCCGGGAGGGCCTTAATGAGCAGTTCTTC
TRBD2 | many | TRBJ2-3 | TRBV5-5 | CASSLSLGGRAGDTQYF | TGTGCCAGCAGCTTATCCCTTGGCGGGAGGGCCGGAGATACGCAGTATTTT
NA | many | TRBJ1-1 | TRBV12-3/TRBV12-4 | CASSYRLWNTEAFF | TGTGCCAGCAGTTACAGGCTCTGGAACACTGAAGCTTTCTTT
TRBD2 | many | TRBJ2-2 | TRBV7-9 | CASSLYGGRNTGELFF | TGTGCCAGCAGCTTATACGGCGGGAGGAACACCGGGGAGCTGTTTTTT
NA | few | TRBJ2-5 | TRBV6-4 | CASIYCSGKETQYF | TGTGCCAGCATTTATTGCAGCGGAAAAGAGACCCAGTACTTC
NA | NA | TRBJ1-1 | TRBV27 | CASSILRGSTEAFF | TGTGCCAGCAGTATCCTGAGGGGAAGTACTGAAGCTTTCTTT
TRBD1 | NA | TRBJ2-7 | TRBV6-1 | CASTKIPDRQGHGEQYF | TGTGCCAGCACCAAAATCCCGGACAGGCAGGGTCACGGCGAGCAGTACTTC
NA | NA | TRBJ2-6 | TRBV6-1 | CASMLGANVLTF | TGTGCCAGCATGCTAGGGGCCAACGTCCTGACTTTC
TRBD1 | few | TRBJ2-6 | TRBV27 | CASSSGTGFDSGANVLTF | TGTGCCAGCAGTTCTGGGACAGGTTTTGACTCTGGGGCCAACGTCCTGACTTTC
TRBD1 | few | TRBJ2-2 | TRBV6-1 | CATSAGTVNTGELFF | TGTGCCACTTCCGCCGGGACAGTTAACACCGGGGAGCTGTTTTTT
TRBD2 | NA | TRBJ2-1 | TRBV12-3/TRBV12-4 | CASSFGTSGRANEQFF | TGTGCCAGCAGTTTTGGGACTAGCGGGAGGGCTAATGAGCAGTTCTTC
TRBD2 | few | TRBJ2-3 | TRBV20-1 | CSARDPWGLAGGGDTQYF | TGCAGTGCTAGAGATCCTTGGGGACTAGCGGGAGGGGGAGATACGCAGTATTTT
NA | few | TRBJ1-1 | TRBV20-1 | CSAKQGAGTEAFF | TGCAGTGCTAAACAGGGTGCTGGCACTGAAGCTTTCTTT
NA | NA | TRBJ2-5 | TRBV14 | CASSSRVTLQGRETQYF | TGTGCCAGCAGCTCCCGGGTGACGCTTCAGGGTAGAGAGACCCAGTACTTC
NA | few | TRBJ1-1 | TRBV10-3 | CAIRRTVNTEAFF | TGTGCCATCCGAAGGACGGTGAACACTGAAGCTTTCTTT
TRBD2 | NA | TRBJ2-7 | TRBV7-2 | CASSLGRGSYEQYF | TGTGCCAGCAGCTTAGGGCGGGGGTCCTACGAGCAGTACTTC
TRBD1 | many | TRBJ1-2 | TRBV28 | CASSPRQGPDYGYTF | TGTGCCAGCAGTCCAAGACAGGGGCCGGACTATGGCTACACCTTC
TRBD1 | NA | TRBJ2-1 | TRBV5-1 | CASSWQGASYNEQFF | TGCGCCAGCAGCTGGCAGGGGGCATCCTACAATGAGCAGTTCTTC
TRBD2 | NA | TRBJ2-1 | TRBV19 | CASSIREGLYNEQFF | TGTGCCAGTAGTATACGGGAGGGCCTTTACAATGAGCAGTTCTTC